Sequencing of this T cell receptor beta chain was carried out in a study of T cells in Graves' hyperthyroidism and ophthalmopathy. Graves' hyperthyroidism was deemed stable given no ophthalmopathy progression within 18 months. Subjects aged 18 to 65 presented with newly diagnosed hyperthyroidism of less than 2 months' duration. TCR beta CDR3 region amplification was performed from RNA transcripts. An initial round of RT-PCR targeting the TCR CDR3 relied on the HTBI primer set. Using its own MiXCR run on the multiplex PCR reads, TCRdb lists one record per CDR3 protein. The data hold a few hundred thousand distinct CDR3 sequences, with 46% observed a single time. The CDR3 is 12 residues long. V was pared by 4 bases and J by 7 bases, with 4 bases of the junction left unmatched. Germline V gene data show CDR1 as SQVTM and CDR2 as ANQGSEA.

The chain is built from TRBV29-1 and TRBJ1-5, with 7 bases matching TRBD1. The TCR was taken from a woman aged 18-30 years with Graves' hyperthyroidism. Material for sequencing was peripheral blood or thyroid tissue (not recorded which). CDR3 sequence reads: CSVGTTGQPQHF. The CDR3, as DNA: TGCAGCGTTGGGACGACAGGGCAGCCCCAGCATTTT.